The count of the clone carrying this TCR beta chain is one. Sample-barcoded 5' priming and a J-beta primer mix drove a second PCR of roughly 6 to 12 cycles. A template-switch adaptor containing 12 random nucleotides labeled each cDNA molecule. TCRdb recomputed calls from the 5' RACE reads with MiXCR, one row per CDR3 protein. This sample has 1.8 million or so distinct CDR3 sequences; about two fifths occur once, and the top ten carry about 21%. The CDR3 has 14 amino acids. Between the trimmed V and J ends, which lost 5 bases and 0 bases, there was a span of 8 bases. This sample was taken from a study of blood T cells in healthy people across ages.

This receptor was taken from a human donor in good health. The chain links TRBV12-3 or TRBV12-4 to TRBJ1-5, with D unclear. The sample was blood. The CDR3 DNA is TGTGCCAGCAGTCTTCTAAATAGCAATCAGCCCCAGCATTTT. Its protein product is CASSLLNSNQPQHF.